This T cell receptor (beta chain) is from a study of OX40 agonist ivuxolimab in advanced cancers. Background on the study: Patients received intravenous ivuxolimab every 2 weeks at 0.01 to 10 mg/kg. Study-level points and caveats: The study found that CD8+ T cells averaged more expanded clones than CD4+.

The repertoire was sequenced with immunoSEQ multiplex PCR; TCRdb's copy has only in-frame clones and lacks some. The repertoire holds about 40,000 clones, with roughly four fifths as singletons. This CDR3 region has 18 residues. The germline V gene encodes CDR1 SGDLS and CDR2 YYNGEE. The V end was cut by 4 bases, the J end by 0 bases, with 19 bases between. Autoimmune disease history or systemic immunosuppression led to patient exclusion. For this clone: Its antigen is unidentified.

V usage is TRBV9 and J usage is TRBJ1-4, with a tentative D call TRBD1 (5 bases). This TCR was sampled from an adult with an advanced solid tumor such as melanoma, head and neck, liver or kidney cancer. The sample in question was CD4+ or CD8+ T cells sorted from blood, obtained in a trial of the OX40 agonist ivuxolimab. The CDR3 DNA is TGTGCCAGCAGCCCAGAAGGGTTGACAGTCGCAACTAATGAAAAACTGTTTTTT. Translation gives CASSPEGLTVATNEKLFF.